This T cell receptor (beta chain) was recovered during a study of response to subunit inactivated influenza vaccine. Regarding the study as a whole: Every seasonal influenza vaccination brings in few new T cells, the authors suggested.

MiXCR, run by TCRdb on the RT-PCR reads, gives a single entry per CDR3 protein. The sample includes roughly 760,000 distinct CDR3 sequences, about 20% of them seen just once. This clonotype was observed a single time. What it recognizes is unknown. V gave up 5 bases and J gave up 1 base, with 14 bases separating them. The CDR3 sequence is 15 residues long. Sequencing used PBMCs from blood, obtained roughly 5 days after vaccination. This clonotype originated in a man aged 50-60 years who received an inactivated influenza vaccine. The V call is TRBV12-3 or TRBV12-4, the J call TRBJ1-1; D gene uncertain. This CDR3 is CASSPRMVGNTEAFF. CDR3 nucleotide sequence: TGTGCCAGCAGTCCCCGCATGGTGGGGAACACTGAAGCTTTCTTT.